The 30 T cell receptor beta chains given below trace back to one sample, sequenced in a study of spatial heterogeneity in lung cancer. Findings and limits, study-wide: Tumor mutation count correlated with how many alpha and beta TCRs expanded intratumorally.

These receptors' targets are unknown. From the 5' RACE reads, TCRdb called clonotypes with MiXCR, one entry per CDR3 protein. The sample shows some 3,000 distinct CDR3 sequences, about 30% of them seen only once. The time point here: sample taken at primary tumor resection. Sequencing was performed on lung tumor tissue, taken at surgery. These receptors all come from a female donor with early-stage non-small cell lung cancer.

The V gene is TRBV12-3 or TRBV12-4, the J gene TRBJ2-1, with 9 bases identical to TRBD2. The CDR3 covers 15 residues. V lost 6 bases and J lost 12; bases outside the gene matches: 15. CDR3 residues: CASSPGVAGEWGQFF. The CDR3 nucleotides read TGTGCCAGCAGCCCCGGGGTAGCGGGGGAGTGGGGGCAGTTCTTC.

The chain carries TRBV7-3 and TRBJ2-2; TRBD1 aligns across 10 bases. Germline CDR1 SGHTA, CDR2 FQGTGA. This CDR3 spans 15 amino acids. Germline trimming cut 1 base from V and 7 bases from J; bases unmatched to any gene: 3. The CDR3: CASSLRQGANGELFF. The CDR3 DNA reads TGTGCCAGCAGCTTAAGACAGGGGGCGAACGGGGAGCTGTTTTTT.

This clonotype showed up just a few times. The chain is built from TRBV10-2 and TRBJ2-3, with D perhaps TRBD1 (5 bases). Germline V gene data show CDR1 as WSHSY and CDR2 as SAAADI. CDR3 length: 12 amino acids. V shed 7 bases and J shed 4 bases, with 9 bases lying between them. CDR3 bases: TGCGCCAGCAACATAGGGGCAGATACGCAGTATTTT. Translation: CASNIGADTQYF.

This chain uses TRBV6-1 with TRBJ2-7; no reliable D call. CDR1 and CDR2 (germline): MNHNS, SASEGT. The CDR3 spans 15 residues. Trimming left V 2 bases short and J 0 bases short, with 11 bases between. CDR3 nucleotide sequence: TGTGCCAGCAGTGAAAGTCCAGATCCCTCCTACGAGCAGTACTTC. It encodes CASSESPDPSYEQYF.

This clonotype was detected only a few times. The chain uses TRBV20-1 and TRBJ2-5, with no clear D. Germline loops: CDR1 DFQATT, CDR2 SNEGSKA (reference sequence). This CDR3 region has 15 residues. V lost 0 bases, J lost 8 bases, and 19 bases lay in between. CDR3 sequence: CSAREIPDGFETQYF. The CDR3 region has the DNA TGCAGTGCTAGAGAGATCCCGGACGGCTTTGAAACCCAGTACTTC.

The genes are TRBV14 and TRBJ2-1; 7 bases are a match to TRBD2. CDR3 size: 14 residues. Germline values: CDR1 SGHDN, CDR2 FVKESK. V shed 3 bases, J shed 7 bases, and the junction held 6 bases outside the gene matches. CDR3 coding DNA: TGTGCCAGCAGCCAGGGACTACGTCCAAATGAGCAGTTCTTC. Its protein product is CASSQGLRPNEQFF.

The V gene is TRBV6-1, the J gene TRBJ2-1; no reliable D call. Trimming shortened V by 1 base and J by 8 bases, and 15 bases separated the two germline ends. The CDR3 is 15 residues long. CDR1 and CDR2 from the germline V gene are MNHNS and SASEGT. The CDR3 nucleotides read TGTGCCAGCAGTGAAGAGGGCCAGTATCAGGATGAGCAGTTCTTC. Translation gives CASSEEGQYQDEQFF.

The V gene is TRBV18, the J gene TRBJ2-3, with a tentative D call TRBD1 (6 bases). The CDR3 loop spans 14 amino acids. CDR1 and CDR2 (germline): KGHSH, LQKENI. V was pared by 4 bases and J by 3 bases, with 11 bases between. CDR3 nucleotides: TGTGCCAGCTCACGCCGACAGGATACAGATACGCAGTATTTT. Translation gives CASSRRQDTDTQYF.

V usage is TRBV5-1 and J usage is TRBJ2-7; the D gene is possibly TRBD1 (6 bases). Germline V gene sequence: CDR1 SGHRS, CDR2 YFSETQ. This CDR3 is built from 13 residues. Trimming pared 0 bases from V and 4 bases from J, leaving 8 bases between. This CDR3 is CASSLGGGYEQYF. The CDR3 DNA follows: TGCGCCAGCAGCTTGGGAGGGGGATACGAGCAGTACTTC.

V gene TRBV29-1 combines with J gene TRBJ2-7, with TRBD1 matching over 9 bases. With V trimmed by 6 bases and J by 4 bases, 7 bases remained unmatched. The CDR3 has 13 amino acids. Germline CDR1 reads SQVTM; CDR2 reads ANQGSEA. This chain's CDR3 is CSVAGTGRYEQYF. The CDR3, as DNA: TGCAGCGTGGCCGGGACAGGGAGGTACGAGCAGTACTTC.

This chain connects TRBV6-5 to TRBJ2-1; 10 nucleotides match TRBD2. The CDR3 spans 17 residues. The ends lost 4 bases at V and 5 bases at J; junction bases unmatched: 11. Germline-derived CDR1 and CDR2 are MNHEY and SVGAGI. CDR3 amino acids: CASSSLRLAGVNNEQFF. DNA of the CDR3: TGTGCCAGCAGTTCCCTCAGGCTAGCGGGGGTTAACAATGAGCAGTTCTTC.

V and J are TRBV5-4 and TRBJ2-2, with a weak D call TRBD2 (5 bases). This CDR3 region has 15 residues. CDR1 and CDR2 (germline): SGHNT, YYREEE (reference sequence). V lost 4 bases to trimming and J lost 1 base, with 11 bases between them. The CDR3 protein is CASSPGGGNTGELFF. The CDR3 DNA follows: TGTGCCAGCAGCCCCGGAGGAGGGAACACCGGGGAGCTGTTTTTT.

The chain joins TRBV7-6 to TRBJ2-3; 14 bases map to TRBD2. The CDR3 has 17 residues. V gave up 5 bases and J gave up 3 bases; unmatched junction bases: 7. CDR1 SGHVS and CDR2 FNYEAQ come from the germline V gene. DNA of the CDR3: TGTGCCAGCAGCCCCGGACTAGCGGGGGGAGAAACAGATACGCAGTATTTT. As protein: CASSPGLAGGETDTQYF. The whole variable domain, filled in from reference TRBV7-6 and TRBJ2-3, reads GAGVSQSPRYKVTKRGQDVALRCDPISGHVSLYWYRQALGQGPEFLTYFNYEAQQDKSGLPNDRFSAERPEGSISTLTIQRTEQRDSAMYRCASSPGLAGGETDTQYFGPGTRLTVL.

Relative to its sample, this clonotype is medium-sized (0.01 to 0.1%). The chain has TRBV16 and TRBJ2-1; D ambiguous. CDR3 size: 17 residues. The germline V gene has CDR1 KGHSY and CDR2 FQNENV. The V end was cut by 0 bases, the J end by 0 bases, with 12 bases between. CDR3 amino acids: CASSQSNRPSSYNEQFF. The CDR3 DNA is TGTGCCAGCAGCCAATCGAACCGCCCAAGCTCCTACAATGAGCAGTTCTTC.

This clonotype was detected only a few times. The chain couples TRBV7-6 to TRBJ2-2, with D hard to call. V was shortened by 9 bases and J by 3 bases, with 11 bases between the two germline ends. This CDR3 is 13 amino acids long. Germline CDR1 reads SGHVS; CDR2 reads FNYEAQ. CDR3 region: CASARSDTGELFF. The CDR3 DNA is TGTGCCAGTGCCCGATCCGACACCGGGGAGCTGTTTTTT.

This rearrangement joins TRBV7-9 to TRBJ2-3; unclear D gene. Per germline, CDR1 SEHNR and CDR2 FQNEAQ (reference sequence). This CDR3 contains 11 residues. The V gene lost 5 bases and the J gene lost 4 bases, with 4 bases spanning the gap. CDR3 nucleotides: TGTGCCAGCAGCCCAGCAGATACGCAGTATTTT. This translates into CASSPADTQYF.

The chain's CDR3 is CASSEEWRAGANVLTF. CDR3 coding DNA: TGTGCCAGCAGTGAGGAATGGAGGGCTGGGGCCAACGTCCTGACTTTC. The V call is TRBV2, the J call TRBJ2-6; a possible D gene is TRBD2 (6 bases). The CDR3 spans 16 residues. V was clipped by 3 bases and J by 2 bases, with 11 bases between them. Germline lookup yields CDR1 SNHLY and CDR2 FYNNEI.

CDR3 region: CASSLGGLAGGNEQFF. In DNA form, the CDR3 reads TGTGCCAGCAGCTTGGGAGGACTAGCGGGAGGGAATGAGCAGTTCTTC. The rearrangement links TRBV5-6 to TRBJ2-1; the match to TRBD2 covers 15 bases. This CDR3 has 16 amino acids. The trim removed 0 bases at V and 7 bases at J, leaving 2 bases unmatched. The germline gives CDR1 SGHDT, CDR2 YYEEEE. The full variable domain, completed using reference TRBV5-6 and TRBJ2-1, is DAGVTQSPTHLIKTRGQQVTLRCSPKSGHDTVSWYQQALGQGPQFIFQYYEEEERQRGNFPDRFSGHQFPNYSSELNVNALLLGDSALYLCASSLGGLAGGNEQFFGPGTRLTVL.

The chain is built from TRBV13 and TRBJ2-3; D is unresolved. The germline CDR1 and CDR2 sequences are PRHDT and FYEKMQ (reference sequence). V lost 3 bases, J lost 3 bases, and 13 bases lay in between. The CDR3 spans 15 residues. CDR3 nucleotides: TGTGCCAGCAGCTTCGCCTCCACAGCAACAGATACGCAGTATTTT. Its translation is CASSFASTATDTQYF.

J is TRBJ2-5 and V is TRBV6-6; D may be TRBD2 (6 bases). Trimming took off 0 bases at V and 4 bases at J, with 12 bases between the two ends. This CDR3 contains 15 residues. The germline V gene has CDR1 MNHNY and CDR2 SVGAGI (reference sequence). CDR3 nucleotide sequence: TGTGCCAGCAGTTACTCCTGGCAGGGAGGAGAGACCCAGTACTTC. Translation gives CASSYSWQGGETQYF.

This clonotype was detected a few times. The rearrangement uses TRBV5-1 and TRBJ2-1, with 7 bases fitting TRBD1. The CDR3 runs to 15 residues. Germline V gene lookup returns CDR1 SGHRS and CDR2 YFSETQ. V lost 1 base, J lost 3 bases, and 4 bases stayed unmatched. CDR3 amino acids: CASSLTGAVYNEQFF. The CDR3 bases are TGCGCCAGCAGCTTGACAGGGGCAGTCTACAATGAGCAGTTCTTC.

The chain links TRBV28 to TRBJ2-3; no clear D gene. Trimming stripped 4 bases from V and 2 bases from J, with 13 bases between. The germline V gene has CDR1 MDHEN and CDR2 SYDVKM. This CDR3 region has 15 residues. The DNA of the CDR3 is TGTGCCAGCAGTTCCCCCTCCGCGTACACAGATACGCAGTATTTT. Translation gives CASSSPSAYTDTQYF.

V usage is TRBV7-2 and J usage is TRBJ2-5; 7 bases agree with TRBD1. The CDR3 runs to 13 residues. Germline V gene data show CDR1 as SGHTA and CDR2 as FQGNSA. Unmatched junction bases numbered 2, after V lost 6 bases and J lost 1 base. CDR3 sequence reads: CASSRDSQETQYF. The DNA of the CDR3 is TGTGCCAGCAGTAGGGACAGCCAAGAGACCCAGTACTTC.

The gene calls are TRBV2 and TRBJ2-7, with D possibly called TRBD1 or TRBD2 (5 bases each). CDR1 and CDR2 from the germline V gene are SNHLY and FYNNEI. CDR3 length: 15 amino acids. V was cut by 6 bases and J by 2 bases, with 17 bases left in between. CDR3 in amino acids: CASRDGTFRTYEQYF. The CDR3 DNA reads as TGTGCCAGCAGGGACGGGACCTTTAGGACCTACGAGCAGTACTTC.

The J gene is TRBJ2-1, the V gene TRBV20-1, with D possibly TRBD1 on 6 matching bases. CDR3 length: 14 amino acids. V lost 4 bases and J lost 6, with 16 bases in between. Germline V lookup: CDR1 DFQATT, CDR2 SNEGSKA (reference sequence). The CDR3 DNA reads TGCAGTGCTACTAATTTGTTGGGGGCCAATGAGCAGTTCTTC. Translating it yields CSATNLLGANEQFF.

V gene TRBV7-9 combines with J gene TRBJ1-1, with D unclear. Germline V gene data show CDR1 as SEHNR and CDR2 as FQNEAQ (reference sequence). The CDR3 consists of 11 residues. V lost 5 bases and J 8 bases, leaving 9 bases between the germline ends. CDR3 loop: CASSRPKEAFF. CDR3 bases: TGTGCCAGCAGCCGGCCCAAGGAAGCTTTCTTT. The full variable domain, rest sourced from reference TRBV7-9 and TRBJ1-1, is DTGVSQNPRHKITKRGQNVTFRCDPISEHNRLYWYRQTLGQGPEFLTYFQNEAQLEKSRLLSDRFSAERPKGSFSTLEIQRTEQGDSAMYLCASSRPKEAFFGQGTRLTVV.

This clonotype is judged large. The chain employs TRBV27 and TRBJ1-1; D is undetermined. This CDR3 has 9 residues. Between the trimmed V and J ends, which lost 10 bases and 7 bases, there was a span of 7 bases. Germline CDR1 is MNHEY and CDR2 is SMNVEV (reference sequence). CDR3 in DNA: TGTGCCAATCACATTGAAGCTTTCTTT. This translates into CANHIEAFF.

The J gene is TRBJ1-2, the V gene TRBV6-5; D possibly corresponds to TRBD1 (5 bases). Germline V gives CDR1 MNHEY, CDR2 SVGAGI. The V end was cut by 0 bases, the J end by 7 bases, with 9 bases between. The CDR3 consists of 13 residues. The CDR3 loop reads CASSYSPGSGYTF. The CDR3 DNA reads TGTGCCAGCAGTTACTCGCCAGGGAGTGGCTACACCTTC.

By share of the sample, this clonotype is medium-sized (0.01 to 0.1%). This chain uses TRBV4-2 with TRBJ2-7, with a weak D call TRBD2 (5 bases). Germline V CDR1 and CDR2: LGHNA, YNFKEQ. The CDR3 has 13 residues. V lost 2 bases to trimming and J lost 6 bases, with 11 bases between them. The CDR3 sequence: CASSQKGAGEQYF. The CDR3 nucleotides are TGTGCCAGCAGCCAAAAGGGTGCGGGCGAGCAGTACTTC.

By share of the sample, this clonotype is medium-sized (0.01 to 0.1%). The CDR3 loop is CASSPDGLAGGTDTQYF. The CDR3 DNA reads TGTGCCAGCAGCCCAGACGGACTAGCGGGGGGTACAGATACGCAGTATTTT. The chain joins TRBV7-3 to TRBJ2-3; 14 positions agree with TRBD2. CDR1 is SGHTA and CDR2 is FQGTGA in the germline V gene. CDR3 size: 17 residues. Trimming cost V 5 bases and J 3 bases; bases outside gene matches: 7. Together with reference TRBV7-3 and TRBJ2-3, the CDR3 gives the full variable domain: GAGVSQTPSNKVTEKGKYVELRCDPISGHTALYWYRQSLGQGPEFLIYFQGTGAADDSGLPNDRFFAVRPEGSVSTLKIQRTERGDSAVYLCASSPDGLAGGTDTQYFGPGTRLTVL.